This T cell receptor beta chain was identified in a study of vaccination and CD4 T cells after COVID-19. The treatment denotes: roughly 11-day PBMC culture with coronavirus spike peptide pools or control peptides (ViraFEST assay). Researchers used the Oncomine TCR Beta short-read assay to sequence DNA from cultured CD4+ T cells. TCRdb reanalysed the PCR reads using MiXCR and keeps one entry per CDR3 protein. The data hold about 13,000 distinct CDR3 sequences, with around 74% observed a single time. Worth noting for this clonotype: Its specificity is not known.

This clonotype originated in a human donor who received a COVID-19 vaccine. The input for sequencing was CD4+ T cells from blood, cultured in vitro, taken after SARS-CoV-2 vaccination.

The CDR3 DNA reads as TGTGCCAGTAGTAGGAGACTGGAGGAAGCTTTCTTT. Amino acid sequence: CASSRRLEEAFF. The chain recombines TRBV19 with TRBJ1-1, with D hard to call. V lost 4 bases to trimming and J lost 8 bases, with 11 bases between them. This CDR3 is 12 amino acids long. Germline V gene data show CDR1 as LNHDA and CDR2 as SQIVND (reference sequence).